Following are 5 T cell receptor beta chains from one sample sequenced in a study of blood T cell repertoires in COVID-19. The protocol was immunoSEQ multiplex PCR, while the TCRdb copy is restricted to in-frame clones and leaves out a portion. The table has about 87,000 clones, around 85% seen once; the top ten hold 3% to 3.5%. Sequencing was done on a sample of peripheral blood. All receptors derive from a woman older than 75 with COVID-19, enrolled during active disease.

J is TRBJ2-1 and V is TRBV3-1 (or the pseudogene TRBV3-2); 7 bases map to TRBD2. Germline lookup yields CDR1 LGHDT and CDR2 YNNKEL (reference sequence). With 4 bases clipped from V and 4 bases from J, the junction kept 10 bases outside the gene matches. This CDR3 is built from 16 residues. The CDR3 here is CASSLWDYYRYNEQFF. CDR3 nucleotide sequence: TGTGCCAGCAGCCTTTGGGACTATTACAGGTACAATGAGCAGTTCTTC.

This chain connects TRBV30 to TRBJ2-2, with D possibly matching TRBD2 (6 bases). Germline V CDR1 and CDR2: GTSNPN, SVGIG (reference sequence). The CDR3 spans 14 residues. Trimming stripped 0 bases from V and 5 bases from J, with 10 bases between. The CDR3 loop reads CAWSVLAGTGELFF. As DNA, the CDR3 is TGTGCCTGGAGTGTACTAGCTGGGACCGGGGAGCTGTTTTTT.

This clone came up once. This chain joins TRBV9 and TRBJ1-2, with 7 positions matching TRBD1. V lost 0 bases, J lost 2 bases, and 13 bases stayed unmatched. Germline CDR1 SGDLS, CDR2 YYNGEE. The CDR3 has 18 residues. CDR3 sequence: CASSVAPSLTGSNYGYTF. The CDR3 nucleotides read TGTGCCAGCAGCGTAGCTCCTTCTTTGACAGGGTCAAACTATGGCTACACCTTC.

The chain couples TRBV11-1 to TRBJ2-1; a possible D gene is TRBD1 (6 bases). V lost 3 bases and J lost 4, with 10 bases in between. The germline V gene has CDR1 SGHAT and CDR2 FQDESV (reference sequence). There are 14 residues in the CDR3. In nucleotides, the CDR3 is TGTGCCAGCAGCTTGAGGACAGAGTACAATGAGCAGTTCTTC. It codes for CASSLRTEYNEQFF. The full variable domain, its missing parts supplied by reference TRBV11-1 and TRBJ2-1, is EAEVAQSPRYKITEKSQAVAFWCDPISGHATLYWYRQILGQGPELLVQFQDESVVDDSQLPKDRFSAERLKGVDSTLKIQPAELGDSAMYLCASSLRTEYNEQFFGPGTRLTVL.

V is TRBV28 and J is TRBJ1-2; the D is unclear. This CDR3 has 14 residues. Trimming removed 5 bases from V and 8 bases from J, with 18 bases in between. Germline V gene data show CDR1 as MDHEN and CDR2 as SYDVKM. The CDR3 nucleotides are TGTGCCAGCAGTCCCCTGGGCATCGCCAACGGCTACACCTTC. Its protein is CASSPLGIANGYTF.